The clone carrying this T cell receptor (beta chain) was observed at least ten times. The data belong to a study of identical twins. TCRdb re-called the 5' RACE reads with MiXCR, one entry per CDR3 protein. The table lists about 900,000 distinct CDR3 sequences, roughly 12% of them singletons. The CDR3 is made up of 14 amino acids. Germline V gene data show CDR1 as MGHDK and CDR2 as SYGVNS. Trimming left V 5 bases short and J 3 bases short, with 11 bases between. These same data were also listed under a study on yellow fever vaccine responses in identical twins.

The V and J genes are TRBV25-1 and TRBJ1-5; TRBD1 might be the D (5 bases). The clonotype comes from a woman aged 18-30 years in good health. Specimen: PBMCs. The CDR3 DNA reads TGTGCCAGCAGTATTCAGGGTATCAATCAGCCCCAGCATTTT. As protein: CASSIQGINQPQHF.